The clone carrying this T cell receptor beta chain occurred many times. Its antigen is as yet unknown. This specimen belongs to a study of T cell repertoires in cytomegalovirus infection. Across the whole study: TCR beta signatures that were public indicated CMV infection and matching HLA type.

The CDR3 consists of 16 residues. Germline CDR1 is SGHNT and CDR2 is YENEEA. The V and J ends lost 4 bases and 2 bases respectively, with 15 bases between them. In TCRdb, the reads were re-called with MiXCR into one record per CDR3 protein. The data hold about 490,000 distinct CDR3 sequences, with approximately 10% observed a single time. The study, taken as a whole, reports: Within the response measured ex vivo, HLA-C-restricted CMV-specific TCR beta clonotypes were dominant. Of the TCR beta families, the public ones yielded a cumulative frequency that identified carriers of CMV plus the relevant HLA.

This TCR came from a human donor in good health (CMV status not recorded). Some clones in this sample may be carry-over from other donors' samples. The specimen was PBMCs. The chain uses TRBV11-3 and TRBJ2-1, with D perhaps TRBD1 (5 bases). As DNA, the CDR3 is TGTGCCAGCAGCTCCAAGGGTGGGGCAACCTACAATGAGCAGTTCTTC. As protein: CASSSKGGATYNEQFF.